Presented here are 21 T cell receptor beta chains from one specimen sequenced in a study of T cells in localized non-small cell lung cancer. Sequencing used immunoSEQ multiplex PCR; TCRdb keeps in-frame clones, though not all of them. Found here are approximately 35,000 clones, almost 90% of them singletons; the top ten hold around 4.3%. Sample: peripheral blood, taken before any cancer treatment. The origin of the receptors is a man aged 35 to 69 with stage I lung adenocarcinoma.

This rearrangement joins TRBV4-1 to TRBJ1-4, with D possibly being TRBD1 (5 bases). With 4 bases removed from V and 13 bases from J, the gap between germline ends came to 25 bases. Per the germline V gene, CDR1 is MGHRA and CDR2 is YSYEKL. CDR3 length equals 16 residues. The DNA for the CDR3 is TGCGCCAGCAGCCCGCTCCTGGAAAGCTCTAGAGGGGTACTGTTTTTT. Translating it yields CASSPLLESSRGVLFF.

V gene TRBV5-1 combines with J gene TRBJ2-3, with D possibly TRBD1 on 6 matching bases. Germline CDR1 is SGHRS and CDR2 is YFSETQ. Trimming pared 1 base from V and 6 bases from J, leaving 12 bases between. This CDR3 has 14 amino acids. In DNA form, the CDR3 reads TGCGCCAGCAGCTTGAGCAGGGGACCGGATACGCAGTATTTT. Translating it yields CASSLSRGPDTQYF.

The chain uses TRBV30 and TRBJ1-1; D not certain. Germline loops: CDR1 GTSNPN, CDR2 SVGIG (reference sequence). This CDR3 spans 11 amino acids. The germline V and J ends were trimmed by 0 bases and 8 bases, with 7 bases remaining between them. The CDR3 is CAWSVVGEAFF. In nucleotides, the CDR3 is TGTGCCTGGAGTGTAGTTGGGGAAGCTTTCTTT.

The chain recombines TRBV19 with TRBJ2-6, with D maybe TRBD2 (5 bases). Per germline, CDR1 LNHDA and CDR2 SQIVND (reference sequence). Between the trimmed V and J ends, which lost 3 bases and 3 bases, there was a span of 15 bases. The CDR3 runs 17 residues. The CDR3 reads CASSIRSGLGGANVLTF. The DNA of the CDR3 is TGTGCCAGTAGTATTAGGAGTGGACTCGGTGGGGCCAACGTCCTGACTTTC.

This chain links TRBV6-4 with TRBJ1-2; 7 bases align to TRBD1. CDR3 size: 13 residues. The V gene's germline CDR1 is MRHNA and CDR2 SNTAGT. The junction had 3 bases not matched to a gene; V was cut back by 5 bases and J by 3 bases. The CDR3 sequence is CASSPGTDYGYTF. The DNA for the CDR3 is TGTGCCAGCAGTCCAGGGACAGACTATGGCTACACCTTC.

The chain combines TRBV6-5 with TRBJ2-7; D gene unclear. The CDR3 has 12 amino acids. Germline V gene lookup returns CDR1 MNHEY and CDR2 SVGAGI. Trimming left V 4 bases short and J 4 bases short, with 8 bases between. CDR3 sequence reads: CASSSDRYEQYF. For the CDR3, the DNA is TGTGCCAGCAGTTCCGACCGATACGAGCAGTACTTC.

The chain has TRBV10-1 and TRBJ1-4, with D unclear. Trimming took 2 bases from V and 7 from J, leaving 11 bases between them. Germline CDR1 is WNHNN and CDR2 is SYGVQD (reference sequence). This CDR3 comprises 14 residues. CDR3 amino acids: CASSENVGGEKLFF. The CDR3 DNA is TGCGCCAGCAGTGAGAACGTTGGAGGTGAAAAACTGTTTTTT.

Here the CDR3 reads CASSLAGGRDYEQYF. The CDR3 nucleotides read TGTGCCAGCAGCTTAGCCGGTGGGCGAGACTACGAGCAGTACTTC. The chain couples TRBV11-2 to TRBJ2-7; the D is unclear. The V end lost 1 base, the J end lost 3 bases, and 13 bases lay between the germline ends. In germline, CDR1 is SGHAT, CDR2 FQNNGV. The CDR3 extends over 15 amino acids.

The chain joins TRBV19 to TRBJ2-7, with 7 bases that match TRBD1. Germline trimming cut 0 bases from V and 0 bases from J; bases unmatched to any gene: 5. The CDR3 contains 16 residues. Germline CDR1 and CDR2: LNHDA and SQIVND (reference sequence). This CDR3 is CASSIDGTESSYEQYF. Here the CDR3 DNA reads TGTGCCAGTAGTATAGACGGGACAGAGAGCTCCTACGAGCAGTACTTC.

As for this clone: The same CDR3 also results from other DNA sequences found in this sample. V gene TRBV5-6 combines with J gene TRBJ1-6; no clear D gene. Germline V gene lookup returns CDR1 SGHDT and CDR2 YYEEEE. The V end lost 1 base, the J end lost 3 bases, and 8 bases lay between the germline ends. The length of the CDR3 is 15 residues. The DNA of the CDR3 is TGTGCCAGCAGCTTGAACAGACTCTATAATTCACCCCTCCACTTT. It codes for CASSLNRLYNSPLHF.

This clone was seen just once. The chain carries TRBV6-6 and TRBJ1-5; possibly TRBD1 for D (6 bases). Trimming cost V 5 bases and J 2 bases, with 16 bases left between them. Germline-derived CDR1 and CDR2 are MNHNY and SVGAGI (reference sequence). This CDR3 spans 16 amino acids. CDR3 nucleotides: TGTGCCAGCAGTACCCCCTCTGGGGGGCGCAATCAGCCCCAGCATTTT. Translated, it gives CASSTPSGGRNQPQHF.

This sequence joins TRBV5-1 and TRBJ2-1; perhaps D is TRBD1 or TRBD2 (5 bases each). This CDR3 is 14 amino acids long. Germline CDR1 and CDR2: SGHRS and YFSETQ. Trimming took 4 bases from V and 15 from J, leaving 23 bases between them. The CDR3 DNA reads TGCGCCAGCAGCACACTCCCGGGACCCCCGAGGATGTTCTTC. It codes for CASSTLPGPPRMFF.

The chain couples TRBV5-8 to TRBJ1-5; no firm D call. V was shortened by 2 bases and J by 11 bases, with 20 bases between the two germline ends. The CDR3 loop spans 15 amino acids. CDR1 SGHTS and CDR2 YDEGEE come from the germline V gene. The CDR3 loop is CASSFPERVVGAQHF. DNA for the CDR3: TGTGCCAGCAGCTTCCCTGAGCGGGTCGTTGGGGCCCAGCATTTT. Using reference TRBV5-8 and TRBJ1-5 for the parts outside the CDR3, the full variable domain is EAGVTQSPTHLIKTRGQQATLRCSPISGHTSVYWYQQALGLGLQFLLWYDEGEERNRGNFPPRFSGRQFPNYSSELNVNALELEDSALYLCASSFPERVVGAQHFGDGTRLSIL.

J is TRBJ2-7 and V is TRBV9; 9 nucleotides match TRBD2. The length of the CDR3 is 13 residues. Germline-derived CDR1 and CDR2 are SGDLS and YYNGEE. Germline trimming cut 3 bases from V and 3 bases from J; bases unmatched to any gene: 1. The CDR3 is CASSERGDYEQYF. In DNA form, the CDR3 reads TGTGCCAGCAGCGAGCGGGGGGACTACGAGCAGTACTTC. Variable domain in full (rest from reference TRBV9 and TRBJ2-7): DSGVTQTPKHLITATGQRVTLRCSPRSGDLSVYWYQQSLDQGLQFLIQYYNGEERAKGNILERFSAQQFPDLHSELNLSSLELGDSALYFCASSERGDYEQYFGPGTRLTVT.

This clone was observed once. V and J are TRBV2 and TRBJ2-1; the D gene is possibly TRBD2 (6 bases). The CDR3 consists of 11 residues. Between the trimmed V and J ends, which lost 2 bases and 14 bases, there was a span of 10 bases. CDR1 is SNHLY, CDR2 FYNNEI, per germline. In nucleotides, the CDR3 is TGTGCCAGCAGTGAATTTGGGAGGAAGTTCTTC. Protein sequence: CASSEFGRKFF.

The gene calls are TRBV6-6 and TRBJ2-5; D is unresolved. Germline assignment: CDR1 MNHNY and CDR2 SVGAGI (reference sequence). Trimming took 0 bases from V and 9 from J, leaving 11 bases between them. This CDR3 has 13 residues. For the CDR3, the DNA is TGTGCCAGCAGTTACTCGACTGCCTCGGCCCAGTACTTC. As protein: CASSYSTASAQYF.

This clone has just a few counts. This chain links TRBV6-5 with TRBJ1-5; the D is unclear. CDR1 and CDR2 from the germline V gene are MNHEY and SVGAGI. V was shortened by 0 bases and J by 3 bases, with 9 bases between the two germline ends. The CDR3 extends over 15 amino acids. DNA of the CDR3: TGTGCCAGCAGTTACTCGGTCGGAGTCAATCAGCCCCAGCATTTT. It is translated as CASSYSVGVNQPQHF.

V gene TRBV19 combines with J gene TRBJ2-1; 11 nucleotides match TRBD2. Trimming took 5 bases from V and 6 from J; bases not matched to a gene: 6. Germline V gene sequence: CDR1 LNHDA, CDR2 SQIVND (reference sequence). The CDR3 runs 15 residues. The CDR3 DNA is TGTGCCAGTAGTGGAAGGACTAGCGGGCTCAATGAGCAGTTCTTC. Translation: CASSGRTSGLNEQFF. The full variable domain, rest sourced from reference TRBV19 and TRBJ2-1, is DGGITQSPKYLFRKEGQNVTLSCEQNLNHDAMYWYRQDPGQGLRLIYYSQIVNDFQKGDIAEGYSVSREKKESFPLTVTSAQKNPTAFYLCASSGRTSGLNEQFFGPGTRLTVL.

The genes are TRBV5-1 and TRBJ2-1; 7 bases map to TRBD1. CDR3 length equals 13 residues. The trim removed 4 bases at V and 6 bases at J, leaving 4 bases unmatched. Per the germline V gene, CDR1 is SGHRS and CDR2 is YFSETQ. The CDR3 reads CASSPDRFNEQFF. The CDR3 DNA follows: TGCGCCAGCAGCCCGGACAGGTTCAATGAGCAGTTCTTC.

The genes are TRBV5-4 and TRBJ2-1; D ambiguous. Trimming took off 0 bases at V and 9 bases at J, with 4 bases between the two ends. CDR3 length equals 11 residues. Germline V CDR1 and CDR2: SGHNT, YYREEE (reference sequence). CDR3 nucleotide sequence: TGTGCCAGCAGCTTGGCCTTTGAGCAGTTCTTC. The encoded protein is CASSLAFEQFF.

CDR3 sequence (DNA): TGTGCCAGCAGCGTAGGGTATGAAGGCTACGAGCAGTACTTC. Its protein product is CASSVGYEGYEQYF. This chain joins TRBV9 and TRBJ2-7; D is undetermined. Trimming took off 0 bases at V and 3 bases at J, with 10 bases between the two ends. The V gene's germline CDR1 is SGDLS and CDR2 YYNGEE. This CDR3 spans 14 amino acids.